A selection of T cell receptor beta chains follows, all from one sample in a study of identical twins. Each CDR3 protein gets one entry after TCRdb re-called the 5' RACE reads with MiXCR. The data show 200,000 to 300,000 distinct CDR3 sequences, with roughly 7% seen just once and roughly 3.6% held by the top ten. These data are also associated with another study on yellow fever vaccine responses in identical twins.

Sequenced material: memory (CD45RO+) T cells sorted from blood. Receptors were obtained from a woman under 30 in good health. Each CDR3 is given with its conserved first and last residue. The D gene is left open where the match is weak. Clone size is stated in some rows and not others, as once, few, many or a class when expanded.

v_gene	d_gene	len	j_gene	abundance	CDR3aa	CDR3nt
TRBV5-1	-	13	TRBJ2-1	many	CASSLQVEDEQFF	TGCGCCAGCAGCTTGCAAGTGGAGGATGAGCAGTTCTTC
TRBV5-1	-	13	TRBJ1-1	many	CASSLDRTRRAFF	TGCGCCAGCAGCTTGGACAGGACCCGGAGGGCTTTCTTT
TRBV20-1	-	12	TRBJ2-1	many	CSATPRDYKQFF	TGCAGTGCCACCCCTCGCGACTACAAACAGTTCTTC
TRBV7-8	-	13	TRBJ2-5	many	CASSLTSRETQYF	TGTGCCAGCAGCTTAACTTCCCGTGAGACCCAGTACTTC
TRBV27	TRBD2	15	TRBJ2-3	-	CLTSGGLSSTDTQYF	TGTCTGACTAGCGGGGGGCTATCTAGCACAGATACGCAGTATTTT
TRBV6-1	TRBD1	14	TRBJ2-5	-	CASSVGQAQETQYF	TGTGCCAGCAGCGTGGGACAGGCCCAAGAGACCCAGTACTTC
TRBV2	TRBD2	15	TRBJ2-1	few	CASSSQRGFYNEQFF	TGTGCCAGCAGTTCCCAGCGGGGGTTCTACAATGAGCAGTTCTTC
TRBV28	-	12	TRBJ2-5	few	CASSTQLGTQYF	TGTGCCAGCAGCACCCAACTGGGGACCCAGTACTTC
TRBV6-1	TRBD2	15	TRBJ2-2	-	CASSGHSGSAGELFF	TGTGCCAGCAGTGGGCATAGCGGGTCGGCCGGGGAGCTGTTTTTT
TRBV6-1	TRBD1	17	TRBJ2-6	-	CASSRTGGASGANVLTF	TGTGCCAGCAGTCGCACAGGGGGCGCCTCTGGGGCCAACGTCCTGACTTTC
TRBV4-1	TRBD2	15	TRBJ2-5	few	CASSPQGAGVETQYF	TGCGCCAGCAGCCCACAAGGAGCGGGAGTGGAGACCCAGTACTTC
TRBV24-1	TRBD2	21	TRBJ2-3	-	CATSDTGLAGLSKRATDTQYF	TGTGCCACCAGTGATACTGGACTAGCGGGACTTTCGAAACGAGCCACAGATACGCAGTATTTT
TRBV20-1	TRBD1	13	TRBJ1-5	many	CSANDRVGQPQHF	TGCAGTGCAAATGACAGGGTCGGCCAGCCCCAGCATTTT
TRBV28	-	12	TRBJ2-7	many	CASGPWGYEQYF	TGTGCCAGCGGTCCCTGGGGCTACGAGCAGTACTTC
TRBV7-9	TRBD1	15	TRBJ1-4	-	CASSNDRGSIEKLFF	TGTGCCAGCAGCAACGACAGGGGGTCTATTGAAAAACTGTTTTTT
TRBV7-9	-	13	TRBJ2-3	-	CASSPFGGDTQYF	TGTGCCAGCAGCCCTTTTGGAGGAGATACGCAGTATTTT
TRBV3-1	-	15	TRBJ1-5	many	CASSQERDGPRPQHF	TGTGCCAGCAGCCAAGAGCGTGACGGCCCAAGGCCCCAGCATTTT
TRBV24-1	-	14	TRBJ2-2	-	CASQAGRDTGELFF	TGTGCCTCCCAGGCAGGGAGAGACACCGGGGAGCTGTTTTTT